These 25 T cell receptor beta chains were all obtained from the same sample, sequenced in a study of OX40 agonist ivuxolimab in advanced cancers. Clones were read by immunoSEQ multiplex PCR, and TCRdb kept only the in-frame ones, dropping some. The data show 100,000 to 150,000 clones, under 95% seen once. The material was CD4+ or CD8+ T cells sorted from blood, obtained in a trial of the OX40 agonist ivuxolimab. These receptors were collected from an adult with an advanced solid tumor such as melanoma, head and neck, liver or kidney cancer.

CDR3 region: CASIPGPFQETQYF. The CDR3 DNA follows: TGTGCCAGCATACCAGGGCCTTTCCAAGAGACCCAGTACTTC. The chain couples TRBV7-9 to TRBJ2-5, with D possibly TRBD1 on 5 matching bases. The V end lost 7 bases, the J end lost 1 base, and 13 bases lay between the germline ends. The CDR3 is 14 residues long. Germline CDR1 reads SEHNR; CDR2 reads FQNEAQ (reference sequence).

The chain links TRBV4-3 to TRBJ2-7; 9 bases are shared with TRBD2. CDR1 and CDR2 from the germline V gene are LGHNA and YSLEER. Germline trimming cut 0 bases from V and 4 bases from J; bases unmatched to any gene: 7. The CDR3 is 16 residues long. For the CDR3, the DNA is TGCGCCAGCAGCCAAGAGTTCCAGCGGGAGGTGTACGAGCAGTACTTC. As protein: CASSQEFQREVYEQYF.

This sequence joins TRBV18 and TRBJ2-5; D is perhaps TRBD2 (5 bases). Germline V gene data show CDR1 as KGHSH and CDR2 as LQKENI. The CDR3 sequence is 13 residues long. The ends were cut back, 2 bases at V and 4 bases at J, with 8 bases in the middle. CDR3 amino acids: CASSPAGGETQYF. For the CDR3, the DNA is TGTGCCAGCTCACCAGCTGGAGGAGAGACCCAGTACTTC.

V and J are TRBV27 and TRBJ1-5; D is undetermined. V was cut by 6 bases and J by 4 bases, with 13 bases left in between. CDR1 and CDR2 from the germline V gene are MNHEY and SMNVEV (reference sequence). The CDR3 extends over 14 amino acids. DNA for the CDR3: TGTGCCAGCAGCCCTAACGGGAGAAATCAGCCCCAGCATTTT. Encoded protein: CASSPNGRNQPQHF.

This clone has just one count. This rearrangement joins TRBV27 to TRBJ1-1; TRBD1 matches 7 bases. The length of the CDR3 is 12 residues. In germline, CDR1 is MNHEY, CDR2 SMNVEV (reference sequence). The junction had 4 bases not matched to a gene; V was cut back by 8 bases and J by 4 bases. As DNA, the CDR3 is TGTGCCAGCGTCAGGGGGGTCACTGAAGCTTTCTTT. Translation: CASVRGVTEAFF.

The CDR3 sequence is CASSDLKQGARGFVYNEQFF. The DNA for the CDR3 is TGTGCCAGTAGTGACTTGAAACAGGGGGCGCGAGGATTTGTTTACAATGAGCAGTTCTTC. This sequence joins TRBV19 and TRBJ2-1; 9 nucleotides agree with TRBD1. CDR1 LNHDA and CDR2 SQIVND come from the germline V gene (reference sequence). V lost 5 bases and J lost 4; bases outside the gene matches: 21. The CDR3 consists of 20 residues.

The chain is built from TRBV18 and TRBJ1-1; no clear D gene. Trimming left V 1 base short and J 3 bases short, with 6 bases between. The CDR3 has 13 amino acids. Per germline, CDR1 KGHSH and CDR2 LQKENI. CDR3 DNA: TGTGCCAGCTCACCACAGGGAGACACTGAAGCTTTCTTT. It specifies CASSPQGDTEAFF.

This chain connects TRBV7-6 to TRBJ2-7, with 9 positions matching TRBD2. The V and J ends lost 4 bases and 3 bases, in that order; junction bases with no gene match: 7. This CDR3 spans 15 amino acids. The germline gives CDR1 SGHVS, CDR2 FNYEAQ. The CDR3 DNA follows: TGTGCCAGCAGCTCCGGGACTAGCACAGACTACGAGCAGTACTTC. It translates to CASSSGTSTDYEQYF. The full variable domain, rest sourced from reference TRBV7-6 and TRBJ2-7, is GAGVSQSPRYKVTKRGQDVALRCDPISGHVSLYWYRQALGQGPEFLTYFNYEAQQDKSGLPNDRFSAERPEGSISTLTIQRTEQRDSAMYRCASSSGTSTDYEQYFGPGTRLTVT.

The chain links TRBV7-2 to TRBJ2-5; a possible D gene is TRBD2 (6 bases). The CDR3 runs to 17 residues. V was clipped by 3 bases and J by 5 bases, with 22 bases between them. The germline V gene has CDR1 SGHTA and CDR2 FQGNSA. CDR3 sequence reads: CASSFEGTGSPRETQYF. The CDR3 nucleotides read TGTGCCAGCAGCTTTGAGGGAACCGGGAGCCCCAGGGAGACCCAGTACTTC.

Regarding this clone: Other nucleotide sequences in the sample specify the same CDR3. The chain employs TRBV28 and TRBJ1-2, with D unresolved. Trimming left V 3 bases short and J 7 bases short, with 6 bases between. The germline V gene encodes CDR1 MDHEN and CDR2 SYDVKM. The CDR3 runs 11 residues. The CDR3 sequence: CASSFSGGYTF. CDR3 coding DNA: TGTGCCAGCAGTTTTTCGGGTGGCTACACCTTC.

The CDR3 coding sequence is TGCGCCAGCAAAGGGGAAACAGGGATTGAAAAACTGTTTTTT. Its protein is CASKGETGIEKLFF. V is TRBV5-1 and J is TRBJ1-4; maybe TRBD1 (6 bases). The germline gives CDR1 SGHRS, CDR2 YFSETQ. There are 14 residues in the CDR3. V was shortened by 6 bases and J by 7 bases, with 16 bases between the two germline ends.

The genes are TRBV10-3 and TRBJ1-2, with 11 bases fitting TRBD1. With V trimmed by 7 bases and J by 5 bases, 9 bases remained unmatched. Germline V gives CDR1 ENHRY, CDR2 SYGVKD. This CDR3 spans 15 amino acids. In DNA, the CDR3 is TGTGCCATCACGAGGGACAGGGGGACTACTTATGGCTACACCTTC. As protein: CAITRDRGTTYGYTF.

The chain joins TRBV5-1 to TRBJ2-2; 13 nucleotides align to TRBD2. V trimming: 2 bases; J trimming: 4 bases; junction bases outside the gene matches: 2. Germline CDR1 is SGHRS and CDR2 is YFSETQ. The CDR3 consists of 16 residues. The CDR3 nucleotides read TGCGCCAGCAGCTTACTAGCGGGAGGGCCCACCGGGGAGCTGTTTTTT. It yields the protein CASSLLAGGPTGELFF. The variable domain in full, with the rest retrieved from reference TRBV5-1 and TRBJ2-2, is KAGVTQTPRYLIKTRGQQVTLSCSPISGHRSVSWYQQTPGQGLQFLFEYFSETQRNKGNFPGRFSGRQFSNSRSEMNVSTLELGDSALYLCASSLLAGGPTGELFFGEGSRLTVL.

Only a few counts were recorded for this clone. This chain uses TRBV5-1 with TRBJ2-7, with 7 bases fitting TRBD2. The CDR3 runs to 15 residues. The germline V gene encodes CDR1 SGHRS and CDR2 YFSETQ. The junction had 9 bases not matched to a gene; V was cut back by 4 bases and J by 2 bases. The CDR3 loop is CASSLIEAGAYEQYF. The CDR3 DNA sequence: TGCGCCAGCAGCCTGATCGAGGCGGGAGCCTACGAGCAGTACTTC. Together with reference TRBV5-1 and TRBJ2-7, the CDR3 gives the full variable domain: KAGVTQTPRYLIKTRGQQVTLSCSPISGHRSVSWYQQTPGQGLQFLFEYFSETQRNKGNFPGRFSGRQFSNSRSEMNVSTLELGDSALYLCASSLIEAGAYEQYFGPGTRLTVT.

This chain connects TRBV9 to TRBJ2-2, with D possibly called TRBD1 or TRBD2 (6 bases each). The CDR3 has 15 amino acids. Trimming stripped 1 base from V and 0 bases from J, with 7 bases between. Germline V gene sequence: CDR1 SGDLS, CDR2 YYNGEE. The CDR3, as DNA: TGTGCCAGCAGCGTAAGGGGGGCGAACACCGGGGAGCTGTTTTTT. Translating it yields CASSVRGANTGELFF.

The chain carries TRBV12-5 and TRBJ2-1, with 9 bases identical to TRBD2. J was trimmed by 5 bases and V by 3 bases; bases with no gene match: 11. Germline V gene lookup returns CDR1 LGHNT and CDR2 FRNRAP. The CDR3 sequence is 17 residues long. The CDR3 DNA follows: TGTGCTAGTGGTTTTTGGGCGGGAGGGCCACTGAACAATGAGCAGTTCTTC. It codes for CASGFWAGGPLNNEQFF.

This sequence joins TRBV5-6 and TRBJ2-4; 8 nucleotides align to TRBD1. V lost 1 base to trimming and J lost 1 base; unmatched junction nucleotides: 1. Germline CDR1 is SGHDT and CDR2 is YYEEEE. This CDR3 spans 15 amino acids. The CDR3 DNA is TGTGCCAGCAGCTTGCAGGGGGCGGCCAAAAACATTCAGTACTTC. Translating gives CASSLQGAAKNIQYF.

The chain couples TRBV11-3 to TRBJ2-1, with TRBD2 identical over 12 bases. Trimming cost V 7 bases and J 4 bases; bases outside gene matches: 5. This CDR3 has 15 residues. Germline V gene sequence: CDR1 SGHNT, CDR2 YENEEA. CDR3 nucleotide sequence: TGTGCCAGCACCCCGACTAGCGGGAGTTACAATGAGCAGTTCTTC. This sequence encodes CASTPTSGSYNEQFF.

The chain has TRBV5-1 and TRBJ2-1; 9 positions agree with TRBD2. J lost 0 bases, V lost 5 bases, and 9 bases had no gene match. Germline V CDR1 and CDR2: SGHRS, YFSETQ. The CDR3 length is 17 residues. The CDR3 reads CASRPAGTSFSYNEQFF. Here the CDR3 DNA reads TGCGCCAGCAGACCAGCCGGGACTAGCTTCTCCTACAATGAGCAGTTCTTC.

This CDR3 is CASSSGSGTDTQYF. As DNA, the CDR3 is TGCGCCAGCAGTTCAGGTTCCGGCACAGATACGCAGTATTTT. V gene TRBV10-2 combines with J gene TRBJ2-3; D gene ambiguous. CDR3 length equals 14 residues. Germline-derived CDR1 and CDR2 are WSHSY and SAAADI. The V gene lost 5 bases and the J gene lost 1 base, with 10 bases spanning the gap.

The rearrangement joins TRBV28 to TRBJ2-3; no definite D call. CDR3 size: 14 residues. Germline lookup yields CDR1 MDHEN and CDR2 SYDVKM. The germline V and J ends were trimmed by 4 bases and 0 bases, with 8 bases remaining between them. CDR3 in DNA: TGTGCCAGCAGTTCGGCTGGGAGCACAGATACGCAGTATTTT. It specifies CASSSAGSTDTQYF. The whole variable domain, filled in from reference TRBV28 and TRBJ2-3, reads DVKVTQSSRYLVKRTGEKVFLECVQDMDHENMFWYRQDPGLGLRLIYFSYDVKMKEKGDIPEGYSVSREKKERFSLILESASTNQTSMYLCASSSAGSTDTQYFGPGTRLTVL.

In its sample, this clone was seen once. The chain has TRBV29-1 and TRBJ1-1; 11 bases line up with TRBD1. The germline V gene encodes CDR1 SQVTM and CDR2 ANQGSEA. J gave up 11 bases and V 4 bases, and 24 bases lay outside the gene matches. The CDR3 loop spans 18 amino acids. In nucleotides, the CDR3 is TGCAGCGTTGTTACGGCTTGGGGACAGGGGGACGCCGGTTCGGTGGCTTTCTTT. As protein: CSVVTAWGQGDAGSVAFF. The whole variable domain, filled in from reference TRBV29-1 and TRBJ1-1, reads SAVISQKPSRDICQRGTSLTIQCQVDSQVTMMFWYRQQPGQSLTLIATANQGSEATYESGFVIDKFPISRPNLTFSTLTVSNMSPEDSSIYLCSVVTAWGQGDAGSVAFFGQGTRLTVV.

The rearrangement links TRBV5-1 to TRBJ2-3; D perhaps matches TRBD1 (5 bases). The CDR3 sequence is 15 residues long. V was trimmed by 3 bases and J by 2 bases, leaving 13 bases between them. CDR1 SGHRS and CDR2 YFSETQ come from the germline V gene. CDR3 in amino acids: CASSSDTQPTDTQYF. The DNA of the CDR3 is TGCGCCAGCAGCTCGGACACCCAACCCACAGATACGCAGTATTTT.

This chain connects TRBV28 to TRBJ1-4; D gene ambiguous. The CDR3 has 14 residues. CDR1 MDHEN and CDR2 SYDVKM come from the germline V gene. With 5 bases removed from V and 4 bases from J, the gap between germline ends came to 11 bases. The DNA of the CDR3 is TGTGCCAGCAGTATCGGGGTCCATAATGAAAAACTGTTTTTT. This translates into CASSIGVHNEKLFF.

The CDR3 bases are TGTGCCAAAGAGCGGACCCAAGAGACCCAGTACTTC. This gives the protein CAKERTQETQYF. The chain uses TRBV2 and TRBJ2-5; tentative D call: TRBD2 (5 bases). The CDR3 length is 12 residues. Germline V CDR1 and CDR2: SNHLY, FYNNEI. Trimming removed 10 bases from V and 1 base from J, with 10 bases in between.